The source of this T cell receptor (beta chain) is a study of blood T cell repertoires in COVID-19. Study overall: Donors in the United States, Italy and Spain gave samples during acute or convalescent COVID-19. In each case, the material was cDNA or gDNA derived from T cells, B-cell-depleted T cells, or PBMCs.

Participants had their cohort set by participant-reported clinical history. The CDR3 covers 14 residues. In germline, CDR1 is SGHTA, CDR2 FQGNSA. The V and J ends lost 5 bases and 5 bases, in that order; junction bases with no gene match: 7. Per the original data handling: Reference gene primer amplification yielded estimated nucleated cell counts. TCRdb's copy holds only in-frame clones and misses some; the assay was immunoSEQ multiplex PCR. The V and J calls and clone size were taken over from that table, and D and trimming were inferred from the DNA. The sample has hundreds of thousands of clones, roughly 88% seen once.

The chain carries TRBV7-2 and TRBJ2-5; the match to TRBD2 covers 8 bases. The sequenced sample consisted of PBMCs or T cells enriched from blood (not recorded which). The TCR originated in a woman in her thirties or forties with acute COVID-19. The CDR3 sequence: CASSLGTRPETQYF. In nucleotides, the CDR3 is TGTGCCAGCAGCCTTGGGACTAGACCTGAGACCCAGTACTTC.